The following is a T cell receptor (beta chain) sequence with its context. Its antigen is still unknown. CDR1 is SGHRS and CDR2 is YFSETQ in the germline V gene. V lost 2 bases and J lost 0, with 12 bases in between. The CDR3 runs 16 residues. Via MiXCR, TCRdb re-called the 5' RACE reads, giving one row per CDR3 protein. The repertoire holds 350,000 to 450,000 distinct CDR3 sequences, with around a sixth as singletons. The sample is drawn from a study of identical twins. Notes on the study in general: For out-of-frame beta sequences, excess twin sharing was weaker.

This receptor was obtained from a man in his fifties or sixties in good health. The sample taken for sequencing was naive T cells sorted from blood. The chain couples TRBV5-1 to TRBJ2-1; no clear D. The DNA for the CDR3 is TGCGCCAGCAGCTTCTCCGGCCCCACCTCCTACAATGAGCAGTTCTTC. It translates to CASSFSGPTSYNEQFF.